This entry lists 13 T cell receptor beta chains sequenced from one sample in a study of vaccination and CD4 T cells after COVID-19. These TCRs' antigens remain unknown. The treatment: roughly 10-day PBMC culture with coronavirus spike peptide pools or control peptides (ViraFEST assay). The Oncomine TCR Beta short-read assay sequenced DNA from cultured CD4+ T cells. One entry per CDR3 protein, called by TCRdb with MiXCR from the PCR reads. The table shows more than 20,000 distinct CDR3 sequences, with about 50% occurring only once. Material: CD4+ T cells from blood, cultured in vitro, obtained before SARS-CoV-2 vaccination. The receptors here all came from a human donor who received a COVID-19 vaccine.

The chain uses TRBV19 and TRBJ1-3; 8 positions agree with TRBD1. This CDR3 has 15 residues. Germline trimming cut 9 bases from V and 0 bases from J; bases unmatched to any gene: 7. Germline CDR1 LNHDA, CDR2 SQIVND (reference sequence). DNA for the CDR3: TGTGCCAGCCGGGCAGGGGGCCTCTCTGGAAACACCATATATTTT. Its protein product is CASRAGGLSGNTIYF.

The chain is built from TRBV15 and TRBJ1-4; 7 positions match TRBD1. This CDR3 spans 15 amino acids. The trim removed 0 bases at V and 5 bases at J, leaving 3 bases unmatched. Looked up from germline, CDR1 is LNHNV and CDR2 is YYDKDF (reference sequence). For the CDR3, the DNA is TGTGCCACCAGCAGAGATAAGACAGGGAATGAAAAACTGTTTTTT. Translating it yields CATSRDKTGNEKLFF.

This chain uses TRBV21-1 with TRBJ1-4. TRBV21-1 is marked as a pseudogene. This CDR3 is 14 amino acids long. In DNA, the CDR3 is TGTGCCAGCAGCAAAGTTGTGGGTAGTGAAAAACTGTTTTTT. This sequence encodes CASSKVVGSEKLFF.

The V gene is TRBV6-1, the J gene TRBJ1-6; tentative D call: TRBD1 (5 bases). This CDR3 contains 13 residues. Trimming removed 7 bases at V and 7 bases at J, with 11 bases between. Germline CDR1 reads MNHNS; CDR2 reads SASEGT. The CDR3 coding sequence is TGTGCCAGCACCCGGGACCGGAATTCACCCCTCCACTTT. Amino acid sequence: CASTRDRNSPLHF.

The chain joins TRBV6-1 to TRBJ1-3; weak D call: TRBD1 (5 bases). Trimming pared 8 bases from V and 0 bases from J, leaving 20 bases between. The CDR3 sequence is 17 residues long. Germline assignment: CDR1 MNHNS and CDR2 SASEGT. The DNA of the CDR3 is TGTGCCAGCGAGCGGGATCACAGGTCGAACTCTGGAAACACCATATATTTT. Translated, it gives CASERDHRSNSGNTIYF.

The genes are TRBV7-9 and TRBJ1-2, with D tentatively TRBD1 (5 bases). CDR1 and CDR2 (germline): SEHNR, FQNEAQ (reference sequence). The CDR3 is made up of 15 amino acids. V gave up 3 bases and J gave up 4 bases, with 15 bases separating them. CDR3 in DNA: TGTGCCAGCAGCTTGACAGCCGCTCTTTCCTATGGCTACACCTTC. This codes for CASSLTAALSYGYTF.

The chain has TRBV30 and TRBJ2-7, with D tentatively TRBD2 (5 bases). Per the germline V gene, CDR1 is GTSNPN and CDR2 is SVGIG (reference sequence). Trimming removed 1 base from V and 13 bases from J, with 23 bases in between. CDR3 size: 14 residues. The CDR3 nucleotides are TGTGCCTGGAGTGGGCAAGCGGCTCTGTGGGGTGGATACTTC. Translation: CAWSGQAALWGGYF. The whole variable domain, remainder taken from reference TRBV30 and TRBJ2-7, is SQTIHQWPATLVQPVGSPLSLECTVEGTSNPNLYWYRQAAGRGLQLLFYSVGIGQISSEVPQNLSASRPQDRQFILSSKKLLLSDSGFYLCAWSGQAALWGGYFGPGTRLTVT.

The chain uses TRBV19 and TRBJ2-2; D is ambiguous. Per the germline V gene, CDR1 is LNHDA and CDR2 is SQIVND (reference sequence). Trimming took 5 bases from V and 0 from J, leaving 7 bases between them. The CDR3 is 14 residues long. In nucleotides, the CDR3 is TGTGCCAGTAGTGTGACGGCGAACACCGGGGAGCTGTTTTTT. This gives the protein CASSVTANTGELFF. The full variable domain, its missing parts supplied by reference TRBV19 and TRBJ2-2, is DGGITQSPKYLFRKEGQNVTLSCEQNLNHDAMYWYRQDPGQGLRLIYYSQIVNDFQKGDIAEGYSVSREKKESFPLTVTSAQKNPTAFYLCASSVTANTGELFFGEGSRLTVL.

In nucleotides, the CDR3 is TGTGCCAGCAGTGAGGGAGAAAAACTGTTTTTT. This gives the protein CASSEGEKLFF. The chain links TRBV25-1 to TRBJ1-4, with unresolved D. The CDR3 spans 11 residues. Germline CDR1 MGHDK, CDR2 SYGVNS. The germline V and J ends were trimmed by 3 bases and 8 bases, with 4 bases remaining between them. Based on the CDR3 plus reference TRBV25-1 and TRBJ1-4, the full variable domain is EADIYQTPRYLVIGTGKKITLECSQTMGHDKMYWYQQDPGMELHLIHYSYGVNSTEKGDLSSESTVSRIRTEHFPLTLESARPSHTSQYLCASSEGEKLFFGSGTQLSVL.

This sequence joins TRBV5-4 and TRBJ1-1; D is uncertain. Trimming left V 4 bases short and J 1 base short, with 11 bases between. Germline-derived CDR1 and CDR2 are SGHNT and YYREEE (reference sequence). The CDR3 runs 14 residues. DNA for the CDR3: TGTGCCAGCAGCCCCAACGGTGGGAACACTGAAGCTTTCTTT. Protein product: CASSPNGGNTEAFF.

The V gene is TRBV19, the J gene TRBJ1-2; tentatively, D is TRBD1 (6 bases). This CDR3 has 15 residues. Germline lookup yields CDR1 LNHDA and CDR2 SQIVND (reference sequence). Trimming left V 10 bases short and J 3 bases short, with 21 bases between. The DNA for the CDR3 is TGTGCCACTATGCGCAGGACAGAGTCATACTATGGCTACACCTTC. It yields the protein CATMRRTESYYGYTF.

V and J are TRBV10-1 and TRBJ2-7, with D possibly TRBD2 on 6 matching bases. The CDR3 spans 13 residues. V dropped 5 bases and J dropped 4 bases, with 12 bases sitting between them. The V gene's germline CDR1 is WNHNN and CDR2 SYGVQD (reference sequence). CDR3 protein: CASSRSGGYEQYF. As DNA, the CDR3 is TGCGCCAGCAGTCGGAGCGGAGGGTACGAGCAGTACTTC.

The J gene is TRBJ1-4, the V gene TRBV6-1; a weak D match, TRBD1 (5 bases). V lost 5 bases and J 8 bases, leaving 15 bases between the germline ends. This CDR3 is built from 14 residues. The germline CDR1 and CDR2 sequences are MNHNS and SASEGT. The CDR3 spells CASSPPGPGEKLFF. The CDR3 DNA sequence: TGTGCCAGCAGTCCTCCGGGACCGGGAGAAAAACTGTTTTTT.